These 2 T cell receptor beta chains came from one sample sequenced in a study of cytomegalovirus exposure and HLA in healthy donors. Clones were sequenced by immunoSEQ multiplex PCR, and TCRdb holds only the in-frame ones, with some missing. Of roughly 95,000 clones in the sample, 75% to 90% are singletons; the top ten hold approximately 22%. What was sequenced was PBMCs. Every receptor here comes from a man aged 18 to 30 in good health and CMV-seropositive.

The CDR3 spells CASSQLTSGDYTEAFF. The CDR3 region has the DNA TGTGCCAGCAGCCAACTTACTTCAGGTGATTACACTGAAGCTTTCTTT. The rearrangement links TRBV14 to TRBJ1-1; D is ambiguous. Germline V CDR1 and CDR2: SGHDN, FVKESK. Trimming removed 2 bases from V and 3 bases from J, with 16 bases in between. This CDR3 spans 16 amino acids.

This clone was counted once. Other DNA sequences from this sample encode an identical CDR3 as well. CDR3 region: CASSYSQGGNTEAFF. The CDR3, as DNA: TGTGCCAGCAGTTACTCGCAGGGAGGGAACACTGAAGCTTTCTTT. The V gene is TRBV6-5, the J gene TRBJ1-1, with D maybe TRBD1 (5 bases). Germline V gene lookup returns CDR1 MNHEY and CDR2 SVGAGI. The V end lost 0 bases, the J end lost 1 base, and 9 bases lay between the germline ends. There are 15 residues in the CDR3.